The sequence of this T cell receptor (beta chain) was determined in a study of blood T cells in healthy people across ages. Study-wide results and caveats: Age advanced and TCR beta diversity per million T cells fell, roughly linearly. Unsorted PBMC input precluded a conclusive naive versus antigen-experienced comparison.

Each donor gave 9 to 10 milliliters of peripheral blood. On this clonotype itself: Its antigen is undetermined.

A second PCR, run for roughly 7 to 11 cycles, used a sample-barcoded 5' primer plus a J-beta primer mix. Tags on each cDNA molecule came from a template-switch adaptor with 12 random nucleotides. Each CDR3 protein is one row after TCRdb ran MiXCR on the 5' RACE reads. This repertoire shows approximately 800,000 distinct CDR3 sequences, about 55% found once; its top ten account for 41%. This CDR3 spans 15 amino acids. After removal of 3 bases from V and 5 bases from J, the junction contained 8 bases not matched to a gene. Per the germline V gene, CDR1 is DFQATT and CDR2 is SNEGSKA (reference sequence).

The V call is TRBV20-1, the J call TRBJ2-5; TRBD2 matches 11 bases. This sequence originates from an elderly man in good health. The specimen was blood. CDR3 amino acids: CSASLSGRALETQYF. The CDR3, as DNA: TGCAGTGCTAGCCTTAGCGGGAGGGCCTTGGAGACCCAGTACTTC.